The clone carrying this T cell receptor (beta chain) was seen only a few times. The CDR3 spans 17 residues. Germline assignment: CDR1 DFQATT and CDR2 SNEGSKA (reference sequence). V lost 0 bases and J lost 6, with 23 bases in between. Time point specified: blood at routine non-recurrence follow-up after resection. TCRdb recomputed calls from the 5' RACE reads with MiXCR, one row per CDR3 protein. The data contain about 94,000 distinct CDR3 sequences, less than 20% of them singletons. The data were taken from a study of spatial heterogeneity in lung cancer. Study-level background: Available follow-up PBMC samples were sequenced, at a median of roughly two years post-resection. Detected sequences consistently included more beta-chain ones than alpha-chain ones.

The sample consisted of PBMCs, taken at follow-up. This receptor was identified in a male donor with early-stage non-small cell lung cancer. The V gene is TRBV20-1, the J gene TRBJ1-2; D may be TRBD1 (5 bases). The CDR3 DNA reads TGCAGTGCTAGAGATATACAGGCATTCTCGATGAGACATGGCTACACCTTC. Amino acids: CSARDIQAFSMRHGYTF.